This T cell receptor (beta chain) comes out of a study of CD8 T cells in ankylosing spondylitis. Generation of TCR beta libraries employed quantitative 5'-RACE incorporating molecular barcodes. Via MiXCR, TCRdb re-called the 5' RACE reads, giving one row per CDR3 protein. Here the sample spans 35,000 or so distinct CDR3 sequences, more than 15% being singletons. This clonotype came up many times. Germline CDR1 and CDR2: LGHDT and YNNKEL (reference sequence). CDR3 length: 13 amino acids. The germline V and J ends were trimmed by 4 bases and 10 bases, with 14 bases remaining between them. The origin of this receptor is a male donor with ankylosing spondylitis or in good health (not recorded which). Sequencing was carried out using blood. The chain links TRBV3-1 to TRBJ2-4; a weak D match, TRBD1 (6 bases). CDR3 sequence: CASSLPGDEIQYF. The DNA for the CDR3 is TGTGCCAGCAGCCTCCCAGGGGATGAGATTCAGTACTTC.